The 21 T cell receptor beta chains listed next were all sequenced from one sample in a study of response to subunit inactivated influenza vaccine. TCRdb used MiXCR to reprocess the RT-PCR reads, holding one entry per CDR3 protein. Among hundreds of thousands of distinct CDR3 sequences listed, about 14% were seen once. The sequenced sample was PBMCs from blood, obtained 14 to 15 days before vaccination. These receptors came from a man aged 50-60 years who received an inactivated influenza vaccine.

This clonotype was recorded a few times. The genes are TRBV20-1 and TRBJ2-7, with D tentatively TRBD1 (6 bases). Germline loops: CDR1 DFQATT, CDR2 SNEGSKA (reference sequence). The CDR3 contains 14 residues. Deletions cut 5 bases from V and 3 bases from J, with 17 bases between. CDR3 sequence reads: CSAAGVDIGYEQYF. For the CDR3, the DNA is TGCAGTGCTGCAGGGGTGGATATCGGCTACGAGCAGTACTTC.

In its sample, this clonotype was seen a few times. For the CDR3, the DNA is TGCAGTGCTAACGGACCCCAGGGGAACACCGGGGAGCTGTTTTTT. Translating gives CSANGPQGNTGELFF. This chain links TRBV20-1 with TRBJ2-2; the D gene is possibly TRBD1 (5 bases). The V end was cut by 4 bases, the J end by 1 base, with 13 bases between. The CDR3 has 15 residues. CDR1 is DFQATT and CDR2 is SNEGSKA in the germline V gene (reference sequence).

The chain combines TRBV6-2 or TRBV6-3 with TRBJ2-6; no definite D call. The V gene's germline CDR1 is MNHEY and CDR2 SVGEGT. Trimming cost V 3 bases and J 4 bases, with 10 bases left between them. The CDR3 extends over 15 amino acids. Written as DNA, the CDR3 is TGTGCCAGCAGTTATAAGGCCACAGGGGCCAACGTCCTGACTTTC. This encodes CASSYKATGANVLTF.

The rearrangement uses TRBV9 and TRBJ2-3, with 14 bases matching TRBD2. The CDR3 has 15 residues. CDR1 SGDLS and CDR2 YYNGEE come from the germline V gene. V lost 3 bases to trimming and J lost 7 bases; unmatched junction nucleotides: 4. The CDR3 reads CASSAGTSGSYTQYF. DNA for the CDR3: TGTGCCAGCAGCGCCGGGACTAGCGGGAGTTATACGCAGTATTTT.

Of note for this clonotype: A read error may account for a junction end that differs from germline. The chain recombines TRBV3-1 with TRBJ2-7; 9 bases match TRBD1. Per the germline V gene, CDR1 is LGHDT and CDR2 is YNNKEL (reference sequence). This CDR3 is built from 13 residues. CDR3 coding DNA: TGTGCCAGCAGCCAAGACCTCGGGACAGGGCTTCACTTC. It translates to CASSQDLGTGLHF.

This sequence joins TRBV6-2 or TRBV6-3 and TRBJ1-6; D gene uncertain. Germline V gene data show CDR1 as MNHEY and CDR2 as SVGEGT. The CDR3 has 15 residues. V gave up 6 bases and J gave up 3 bases, with 12 bases separating them. This CDR3 is CASSVRGDYNSPLHF. CDR3 DNA sequence: TGTGCCAGCAGCGTACGGGGTGACTATAATTCACCCCTCCACTTT.

The rearrangement joins TRBV4-3 to TRBJ2-5, with a weak D call TRBD2 (6 bases). Looked up from germline, CDR1 is LGHNA and CDR2 is YSLEER. With 1 base removed from V and 3 bases from J, the gap between germline ends came to 9 bases. The CDR3 runs to 14 residues. Here the CDR3 DNA reads TGCGCCAGCAGCCAAGGTCCGGGGGAAGAGACCCAGTACTTC. Its translation: CASSQGPGEETQYF.

This clonotype was seen many times. The gene calls are TRBV2 and TRBJ2-5, with 8 bases lining up with TRBD1. Germline V lookup: CDR1 SNHLY, CDR2 FYNNEI. Trimming cost V 3 bases and J 3 bases; bases outside gene matches: 6. This CDR3 region has 15 residues. The CDR3 is CASSDTDRDKETQYF. For the CDR3, the DNA is TGTGCCAGCAGTGACACGGACAGGGACAAAGAGACCCAGTACTTC.

This clonotype has more than one count but fewer than ten. The chain employs TRBV18 and TRBJ2-6; D is possibly TRBD1 (6 bases). Trimming took 4 bases from V and 2 from J, leaving 9 bases between them. Germline loops: CDR1 KGHSH, CDR2 LQKENI. This CDR3 spans 15 amino acids. The CDR3 reads CASSQNRAGANVLTF. CDR3 nucleotide sequence: TGTGCCAGCTCACAGAACAGGGCTGGGGCCAACGTCCTGACTTTC.

Many counts were recorded for this clonotype. This sequence joins TRBV7-2 and TRBJ1-1; the D gene is possibly TRBD1 (5 bases). The ends were cut back, 0 bases at V and 0 bases at J, with 14 bases in the middle. The germline CDR1 and CDR2 sequences are SGHTA and FQGNSA. CDR3 length equals 17 residues. CDR3: CASSLAAYGGLNTEAFF. The CDR3 DNA reads TGTGCCAGCAGCTTAGCGGCATATGGGGGACTGAACACTGAAGCTTTCTTT. Drawing the rest from reference TRBV7-2 and TRBJ1-1, the complete variable domain is GAGVSQSPSNKVTEKGKDVELRCDPISGHTALYWYRQSLGQGLEFLIYFQGNSAPDKSGLPSDRFSAERTGGSVSTLTIQRTQQEDSAVYLCASSLAAYGGLNTEAFFGQGTRLTVV.

J is TRBJ2-2 and V is TRBV20-1; TRBD2 matches at 10 bases. This CDR3 is built from 15 residues. Per germline, CDR1 DFQATT and CDR2 SNEGSKA (reference sequence). J was trimmed by 6 bases and V by 2 bases; bases with no gene match: 6. CDR3: CSARYGTSVAGELFF. CDR3 coding DNA: TGCAGTGCTAGATATGGGACTAGCGTGGCCGGGGAGCTGTTTTTT.

This chain connects TRBV13 to TRBJ2-1; weak D call: TRBD1 (5 bases). CDR3 length equals 16 residues. Germline loops: CDR1 PRHDT, CDR2 FYEKMQ (reference sequence). V dropped 0 bases and J dropped 0 bases, with 9 bases sitting between them. The CDR3 bases are TGTGCCAGCAGCTTAGGGTACAGGACCTCCTACAATGAGCAGTTCTTC. Its translation: CASSLGYRTSYNEQFF. Together with reference TRBV13 and TRBJ2-1, the CDR3 gives the full variable domain: AAGVIQSPRHLIKEKRETATLKCYPIPRHDTVYWYQQGPGQDPQFLISFYEKMQSDKGSIPDRFSAQQFSDYHSELNMSSLELGDSALYFCASSLGYRTSYNEQFFGPGTRLTVL.

This chain uses TRBV5-1 with TRBJ2-1, with TRBD1 matching over 8 bases. The CDR3 is made up of 15 amino acids. The germline CDR1 and CDR2 sequences are SGHRS and YFSETQ. The J segment lost 8 bases and the V segment lost 0 bases, leaving 7 bases of the junction unmatched. CDR3 nucleotide sequence: TGCGCCAGCAGCTTGGTGGGACAGGTGGGGGATGAGCAGTTCTTC. It is translated as CASSLVGQVGDEQFF.

The chain's CDR3 is CAISDLVRRSSYNEQFF. CDR3 DNA sequence: TGTGCCATCAGTGATTTAGTTCGTAGGAGCTCCTACAATGAGCAGTTCTTC. The J gene is TRBJ2-1, the V gene TRBV10-3; no definite D call. The CDR3 length is 17 residues. V dropped 3 bases and J dropped 0 bases, with 15 bases sitting between them. The V gene's germline CDR1 is ENHRY and CDR2 SYGVKD.

This clonotype was counted only a few times. The chain employs TRBV4-3 and TRBJ2-7; 8 bases align to TRBD2. Germline-derived CDR1 and CDR2 are LGHNA and YSLEER. The trim removed 1 base at V and 4 bases at J, leaving 6 bases unmatched. The CDR3 has 15 amino acids. CDR3 in amino acids: CASSQGRGGRYEQYF. In DNA form, the CDR3 reads TGCGCCAGCAGCCAAGGTCGCGGGGGGCGGTACGAGCAGTACTTC.

The chain recombines TRBV6-2 or TRBV6-3 with TRBJ1-5; the match to TRBD1 covers 7 bases. Germline lookup yields CDR1 MNHEY and CDR2 SVGEGT. This CDR3 spans 14 amino acids. The J segment lost 2 bases and the V segment lost 7 bases, leaving 5 bases of the junction unmatched. CDR3 sequence: CASTRQGGNQPQHF. The CDR3, as DNA: TGTGCCAGCACCAGACAGGGAGGCAATCAGCCCCAGCATTTT.

V and J are TRBV7-2 and TRBJ2-3; 11 nucleotides line up with TRBD2. Germline V gene data show CDR1 as SGHTA and CDR2 as FQGNSA. CDR3 length equals 17 residues. V was pared by 6 bases and J by 6 bases, with 14 bases of the junction left unmatched. This CDR3 reads CASSPSPSGGQGDTQYF. CDR3 coding DNA: TGTGCCAGCAGTCCTTCCCCTAGCGGGGGGCAGGGGGATACGCAGTATTTT.

The J gene is TRBJ1-1, the V gene TRBV5-5, with 8 bases lining up with TRBD1. Germline CDR1 is SGHKS and CDR2 is YYEKEE (reference sequence). The CDR3 has 18 amino acids. V lost 2 bases to trimming and J lost 0 bases; unmatched junction nucleotides: 12. The CDR3 protein is CASSFRQGASWVNTEAFF. In DNA form, the CDR3 reads TGTGCCAGCAGCTTCCGGCAGGGGGCCAGTTGGGTGAACACTGAAGCTTTCTTT. The entire variable domain, with the rest obtained from reference TRBV5-5 and TRBJ1-1, is as follows: DAGVTQSPTHLIKTRGQQVTLRCSPISGHKSVSWYQQVLGQGPQFIFQYYEKEERGRGNFPDRFSARQFPNYSSELNVNALLLGDSALYLCASSFRQGASWVNTEAFFGQGTRLTVV.

This clonotype was detected only a few times. The chain couples TRBV5-1 to TRBJ2-5; D uncertain. This CDR3 comprises 16 residues. Trimming pared 0 bases from V and 1 base from J, leaving 13 bases between. Germline V gene lookup returns CDR1 SGHRS and CDR2 YFSETQ. For the CDR3, the DNA is TGCGCCAGCAGCTTGGCCGGCGGTGGGTTCCAAGAGACCCAGTACTTC. Encoded protein: CASSLAGGGFQETQYF.

V and J are TRBV20-1 and TRBJ1-1; the D gene is possibly TRBD1 (5 bases). CDR1 and CDR2 (germline): DFQATT, SNEGSKA (reference sequence). V gave up 7 bases and J gave up 0 bases, with 9 bases separating them. The CDR3 has 12 residues. CDR3 amino acids: CSVGTLNTEAFF. The CDR3 bases are TGCAGTGTCGGGACGCTGAACACTGAAGCTTTCTTT.

This chain uses TRBV12-3 or TRBV12-4 with TRBJ1-6; D uncertain. Trimming cost V 6 bases and J 7 bases, with 13 bases left between them. This CDR3 has 14 amino acids. CDR3 DNA: TGTGCCAGCAGATTGGGTCCGGGAAATTCACCCCTCCACTTT. This translates into CASRLGPGNSPLHF.